This T cell receptor (beta chain) was recorded in a study of molecular identifiers for immune sequencing clone quantification. As regards this clonotype: The antigen is not known.

Study-wide results and caveats: Effector cells kept over 97% of their molecules in clones above 20 RNA copies, while naive cells kept under 1% there.

One entry per CDR3 protein results from TCRdb running MiXCR on the PCR reads. The table has around 480,000 distinct CDR3 sequences, about 21% seen once. Germline CDR1 LGHNA, CDR2 YSLEER. The trim removed 0 bases at V and 1 base at J, leaving 8 bases unmatched. CDR3 length: 19 residues. The chain carries TRBV4-3 and TRBJ1-6; 8 positions match TRBD1. This TCR came from a human donor in good health. Some libraries in this study had Jurkat cell RNA spiked in. Sequencing was carried out using naive CD8+ T cells from blood, with Jurkat cell RNA spiked in. Subset meaning: FACS-sorted CD8+CD4-CCR7+CD45RA+ naive T cells. The CDR3: CASSQDGQGAGSYNSPLHF. The CDR3 region has the DNA TGCGCCAGCAGCCAAGATGGACAGGGCGCTGGATCCTATAATTCACCCCTCCACTTT.